The clone carrying this TCR beta chain appeared a few times. Antigen: not known. The CDR3 contains 14 residues. The V and J ends lost 4 bases and 2 bases respectively, with 11 bases between them. Germline-derived CDR1 and CDR2 are SGHRS and YFSETQ. This record belongs to a study of identical twins. General observations from the study: The study found weaker excess twin sharing in beta out-of-frame sequences. Alpha sequences that were out-of-frame and twin-shared showed an excess of low generation probability. Insertions ran lower in abundant cord blood beta clonotypes, though not in memory repertoires.

TCRdb ran MiXCR on the 5' RACE reads and lists one entry per CDR3 protein. Counted here are 350,000 or so distinct CDR3 sequences, 9% occurring once; the ten biggest clones make up roughly 8.9%. With no exceptions, donors were healthy Caucasians. The sample taken for sequencing was naive T cells sorted from blood. This TCR was recovered from a woman aged 45-65 years in good health. V is TRBV5-1 and J is TRBJ2-3, with D perhaps matching TRBD1 or TRBD2 (5 bases each). The CDR3 DNA follows: TGCGCCAGCAGCCCCCCGGGGCCCACAGATACGCAGTATTTT. It translates to CASSPPGPTDTQYF.